The clone carrying this T cell receptor (beta chain) was counted between two and nine times. Its antigen is unknown. It may be a read error: a sequence one base away is much more abundant. These data are taken from a study of CD8+CD57+ T cells in acquired aplastic anemia. Study-level background: Sorted CD4+ and CD8+ cells yielded DNA averaging approximately 3 ug.

Findings of the study overall: Patients and controls turned out to have 25 to 35 CD8+ CDR3 sequences in common.

Patients sequenced had flow cytometry evidence of CD8+CD57+ cell expansion. Blood was sampled before the patients had received any therapy. Trimming pared 4 bases from V and 0 bases from J, leaving 14 bases between. The germline V gene has CDR1 SGHTS and CDR2 YDEGEE. This CDR3 comprises 15 residues. Genomic DNA constituted the template upon which TCR beta VDJ and CDR3 profiling was performed. TCRdb reanalysed the reads using MiXCR and keeps one entry per CDR3 protein. The sample yields about 160,000 distinct CDR3 sequences, about 45% seen once. This chain links TRBV5-8 with TRBJ2-7, with D possibly being TRBD1 (6 bases). Sequencing was done on a sample of sorted CD4+, CD8+, or CD8+CD57+ T cells (not recorded which) from PBMCs. This clonotype originated in a human donor with aplastic anemia. CDR3 coding DNA: TGTGCCAGCAGCGGGGTGGGGGCTAGCTCCTACGAGCAGTACTTC. Translation: CASSGVGASSYEQYF.